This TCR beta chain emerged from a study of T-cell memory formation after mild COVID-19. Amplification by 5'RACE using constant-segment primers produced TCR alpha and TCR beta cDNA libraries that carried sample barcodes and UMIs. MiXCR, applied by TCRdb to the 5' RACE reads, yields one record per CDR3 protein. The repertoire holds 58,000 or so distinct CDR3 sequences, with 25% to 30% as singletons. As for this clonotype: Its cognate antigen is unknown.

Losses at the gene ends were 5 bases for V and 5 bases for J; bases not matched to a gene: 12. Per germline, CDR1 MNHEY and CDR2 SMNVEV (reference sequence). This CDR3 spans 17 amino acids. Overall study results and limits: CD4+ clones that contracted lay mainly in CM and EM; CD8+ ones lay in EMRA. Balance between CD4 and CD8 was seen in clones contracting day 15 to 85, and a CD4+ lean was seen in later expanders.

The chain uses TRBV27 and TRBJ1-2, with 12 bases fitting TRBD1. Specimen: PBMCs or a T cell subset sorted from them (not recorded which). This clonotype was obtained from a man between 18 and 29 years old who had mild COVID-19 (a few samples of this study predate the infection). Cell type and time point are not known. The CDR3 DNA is TGTGCCAGCAGTCCCCTGGGACAGGGGGCGCGCAGTTATGGCTACACCTTC. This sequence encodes CASSPLGQGARSYGYTF.